Below, one T cell receptor (beta chain) is given with its context. Trimming shortened V by 0 bases and J by 11 bases, and 17 bases separated the two germline ends. The CDR3 loop spans 14 amino acids. Per the germline V gene, CDR1 is SGHRS and CDR2 is YFSETQ. The sample originates from a study of blood T cell repertoires in COVID-19. The protocol was immunoSEQ multiplex PCR, while the TCRdb copy is restricted to in-frame clones and leaves out a portion. The sample yields under 300,000 clones, around nine tenths seen once. The chain links TRBV5-1 to TRBJ1-1, with D uncertain. This clonotype originated in a woman aged 60 to 75 in a cohort exposed to, infected with or recovered from COVID-19 (not recorded which). Material for sequencing was PBMCs or T cells enriched from blood (not recorded which). Here the CDR3 DNA reads TGCGCCAGCAGCTTGGGGCAGGCGACACGATCGGCTTTCTTT. This translates into CASSLGQATRSAFF.